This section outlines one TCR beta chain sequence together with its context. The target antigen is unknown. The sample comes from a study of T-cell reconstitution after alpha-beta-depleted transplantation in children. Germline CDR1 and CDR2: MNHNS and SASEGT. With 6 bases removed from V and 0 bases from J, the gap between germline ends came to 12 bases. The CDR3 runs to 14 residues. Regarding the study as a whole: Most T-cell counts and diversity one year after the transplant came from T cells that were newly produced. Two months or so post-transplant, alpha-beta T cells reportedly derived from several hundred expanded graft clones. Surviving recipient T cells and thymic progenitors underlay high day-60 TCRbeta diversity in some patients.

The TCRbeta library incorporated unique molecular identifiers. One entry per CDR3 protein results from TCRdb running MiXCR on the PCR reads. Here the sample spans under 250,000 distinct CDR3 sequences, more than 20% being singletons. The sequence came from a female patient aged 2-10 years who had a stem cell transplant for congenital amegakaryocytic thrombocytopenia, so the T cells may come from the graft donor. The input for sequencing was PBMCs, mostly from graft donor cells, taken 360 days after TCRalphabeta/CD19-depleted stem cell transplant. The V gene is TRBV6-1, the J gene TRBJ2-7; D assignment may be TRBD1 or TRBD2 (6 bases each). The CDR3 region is CASRVGGFSYEQYF. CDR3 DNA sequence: TGTGCCAGCAGAGTGGGGGGCTTCTCCTACGAGCAGTACTTC.